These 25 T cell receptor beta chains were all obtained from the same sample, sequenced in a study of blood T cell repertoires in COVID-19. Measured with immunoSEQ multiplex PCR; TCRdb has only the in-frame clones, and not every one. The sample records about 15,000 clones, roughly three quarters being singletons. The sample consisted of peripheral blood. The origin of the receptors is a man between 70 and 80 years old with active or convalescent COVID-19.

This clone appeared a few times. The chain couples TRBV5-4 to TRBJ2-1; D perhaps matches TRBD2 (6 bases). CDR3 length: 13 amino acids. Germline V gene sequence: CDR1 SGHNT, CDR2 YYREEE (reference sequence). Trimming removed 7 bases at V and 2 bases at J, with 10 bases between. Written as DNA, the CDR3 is TGTGCCAGCCAGGAGGGCCCCTACAATGAGCAGTTCTTC. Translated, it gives CASQEGPYNEQFF.

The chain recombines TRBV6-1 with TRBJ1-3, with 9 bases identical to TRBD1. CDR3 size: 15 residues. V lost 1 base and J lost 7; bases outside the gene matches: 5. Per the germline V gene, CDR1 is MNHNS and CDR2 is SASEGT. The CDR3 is CASSEETGGWNTIYF. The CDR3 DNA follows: TGTGCCAGCAGTGAAGAGACAGGGGGTTGGAACACCATATATTTT.

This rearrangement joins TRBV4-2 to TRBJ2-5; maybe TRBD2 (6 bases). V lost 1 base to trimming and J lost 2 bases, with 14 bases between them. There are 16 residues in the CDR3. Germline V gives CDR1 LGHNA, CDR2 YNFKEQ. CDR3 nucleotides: TGTGCCAGCAGCCAAGGGCTAAAGGAGGGGCAAGAGACCCAGTACTTC. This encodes CASSQGLKEGQETQYF.

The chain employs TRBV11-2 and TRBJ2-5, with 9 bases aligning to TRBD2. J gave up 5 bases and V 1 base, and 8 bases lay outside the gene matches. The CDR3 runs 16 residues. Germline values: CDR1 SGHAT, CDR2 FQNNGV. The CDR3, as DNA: TGTGCCAGCAGCTTAGGTGGTAGCGGGGGTTCGGAGACCCAGTACTTC. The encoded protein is CASSLGGSGGSETQYF.

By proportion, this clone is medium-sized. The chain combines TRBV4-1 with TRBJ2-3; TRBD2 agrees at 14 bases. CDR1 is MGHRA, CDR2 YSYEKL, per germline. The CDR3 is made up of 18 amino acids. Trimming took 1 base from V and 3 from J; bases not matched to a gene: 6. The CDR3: CASSQGLAGGPRTDTQYF. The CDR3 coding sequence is TGCGCCAGCAGCCAAGGACTAGCGGGAGGGCCAAGGACAGATACGCAGTATTTT.

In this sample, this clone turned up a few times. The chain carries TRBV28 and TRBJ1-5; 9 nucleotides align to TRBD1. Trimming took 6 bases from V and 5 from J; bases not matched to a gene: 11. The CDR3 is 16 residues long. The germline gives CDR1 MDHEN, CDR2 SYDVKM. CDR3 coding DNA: TGTGCCAGCAGAAACCCCGGGACAGGGAAATATCAGCCCCAGCATTTT. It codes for CASRNPGTGKYQPQHF.

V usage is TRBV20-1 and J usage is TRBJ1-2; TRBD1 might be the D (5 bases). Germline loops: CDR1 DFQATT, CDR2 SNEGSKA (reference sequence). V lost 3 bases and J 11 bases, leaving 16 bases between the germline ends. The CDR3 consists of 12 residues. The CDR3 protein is CSASGGLQYYTF. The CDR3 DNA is TGCAGTGCTAGTGGGGGACTTCAGTATTACACCTTC.

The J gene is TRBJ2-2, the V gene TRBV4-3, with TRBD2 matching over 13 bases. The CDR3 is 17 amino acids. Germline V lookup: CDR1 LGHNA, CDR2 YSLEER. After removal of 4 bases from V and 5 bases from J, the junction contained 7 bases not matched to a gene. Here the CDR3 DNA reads TGCGCCAGCAGCCCCGGGACTAGCGGGAAGATTACCGGGGAGCTGTTTTTT. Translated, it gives CASSPGTSGKITGELFF.

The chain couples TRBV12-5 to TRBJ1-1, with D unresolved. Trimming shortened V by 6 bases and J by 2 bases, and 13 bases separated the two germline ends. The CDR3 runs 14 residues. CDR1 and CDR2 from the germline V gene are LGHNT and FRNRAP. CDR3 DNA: TGTGCTAGTGGAAGAGGCGGCTTAAACACTGAAGCTTTCTTT. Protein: CASGRGGLNTEAFF.

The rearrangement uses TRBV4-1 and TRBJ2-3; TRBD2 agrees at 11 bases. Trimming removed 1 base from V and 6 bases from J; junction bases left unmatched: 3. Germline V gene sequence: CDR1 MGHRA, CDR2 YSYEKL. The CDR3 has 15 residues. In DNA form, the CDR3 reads TGCGCCAGCAGCCAAGCTAGCGGGGGGCGGGATACGCAGTATTTT. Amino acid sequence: CASSQASGGRDTQYF.

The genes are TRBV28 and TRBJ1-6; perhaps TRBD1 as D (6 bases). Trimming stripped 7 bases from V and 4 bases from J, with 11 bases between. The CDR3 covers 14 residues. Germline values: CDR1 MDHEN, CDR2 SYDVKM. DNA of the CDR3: TGTGCCAGCACCGGGACACCTTATAATTCACCCCTCCACTTT. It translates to CASTGTPYNSPLHF.

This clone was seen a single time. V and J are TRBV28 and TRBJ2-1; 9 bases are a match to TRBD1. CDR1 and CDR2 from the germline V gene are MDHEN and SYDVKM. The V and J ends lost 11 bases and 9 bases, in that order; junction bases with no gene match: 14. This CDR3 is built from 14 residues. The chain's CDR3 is CAGSGQGNIGEQFF. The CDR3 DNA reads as TGTGCCGGATCGGGACAGGGTAATATCGGTGAGCAGTTCTTC.

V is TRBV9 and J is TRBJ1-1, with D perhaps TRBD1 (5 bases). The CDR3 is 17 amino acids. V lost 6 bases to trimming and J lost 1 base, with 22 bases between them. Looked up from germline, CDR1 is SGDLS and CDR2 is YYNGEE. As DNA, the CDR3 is TGTGCCAGCAAAGCGGGGGAAGGGGACCTCAAGAACACTGAAGCTTTCTTT. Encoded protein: CASKAGEGDLKNTEAFF.

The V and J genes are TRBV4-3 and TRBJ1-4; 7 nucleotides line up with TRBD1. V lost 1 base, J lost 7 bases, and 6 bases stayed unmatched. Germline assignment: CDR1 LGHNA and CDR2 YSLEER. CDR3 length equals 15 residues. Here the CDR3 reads CASSQGRGRTEKLFF. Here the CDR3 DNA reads TGCGCCAGCAGCCAAGGGAGGGGGCGCACTGAAAAACTGTTTTTT.

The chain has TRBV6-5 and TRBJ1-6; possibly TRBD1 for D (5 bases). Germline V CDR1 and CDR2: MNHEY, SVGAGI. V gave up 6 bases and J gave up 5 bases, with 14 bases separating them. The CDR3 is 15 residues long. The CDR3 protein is CASRGDGGNNSPLHF. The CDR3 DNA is TGTGCCAGCAGGGGGGATGGAGGGAATAATTCACCCCTCCACTTT.

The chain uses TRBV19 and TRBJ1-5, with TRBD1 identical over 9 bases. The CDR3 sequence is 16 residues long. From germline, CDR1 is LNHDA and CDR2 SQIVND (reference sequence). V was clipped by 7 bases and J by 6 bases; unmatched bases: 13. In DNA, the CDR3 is TGTGCCAGTAAGGGGCGGGGGACAGGGCTCGGTCAGCCCCAGCATTTT. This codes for CASKGRGTGLGQPQHF.

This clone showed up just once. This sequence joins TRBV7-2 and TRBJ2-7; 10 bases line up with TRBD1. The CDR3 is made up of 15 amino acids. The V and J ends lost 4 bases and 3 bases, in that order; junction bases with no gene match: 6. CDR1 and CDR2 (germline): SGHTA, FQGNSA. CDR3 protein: CASSSRQGAYYEQYF. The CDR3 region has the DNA TGTGCCAGCAGCTCGAGACAGGGGGCTTACTACGAGCAGTACTTC. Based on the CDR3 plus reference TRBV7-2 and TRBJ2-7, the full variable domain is GAGVSQSPSNKVTEKGKDVELRCDPISGHTALYWYRQSLGQGLEFLIYFQGNSAPDKSGLPSDRFSAERTGGSVSTLTIQRTQQEDSAVYLCASSSRQGAYYEQYFGPGTRLTVT.

CDR3 DNA: TGCGCCAGCAGCCCGGACAGGGTTAACTATGGCTACACCTTC. Protein: CASSPDRVNYGYTF. The chain links TRBV4-3 to TRBJ1-2; 8 nucleotides match TRBD1. CDR3 length: 14 amino acids. Germline V gene sequence: CDR1 LGHNA, CDR2 YSLEER. After removal of 4 bases from V and 1 base from J, the junction contained 2 bases not matched to a gene.

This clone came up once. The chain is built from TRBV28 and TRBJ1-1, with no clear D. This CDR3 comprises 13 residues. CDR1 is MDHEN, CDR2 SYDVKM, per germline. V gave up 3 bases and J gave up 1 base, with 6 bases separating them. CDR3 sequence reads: CASSLGGNTEAFF. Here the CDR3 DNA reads TGTGCCAGCAGTTTGGGAGGGAACACTGAAGCTTTCTTT. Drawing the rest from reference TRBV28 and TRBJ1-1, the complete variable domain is DVKVTQSSRYLVKRTGEKVFLECVQDMDHENMFWYRQDPGLGLRLIYFSYDVKMKEKGDIPEGYSVSREKKERFSLILESASTNQTSMYLCASSLGGNTEAFFGQGTRLTVV.

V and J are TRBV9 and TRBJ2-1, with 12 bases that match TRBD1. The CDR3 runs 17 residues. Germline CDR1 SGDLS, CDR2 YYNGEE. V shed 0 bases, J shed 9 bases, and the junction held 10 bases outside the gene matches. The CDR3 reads CASSVGRRGQGAIEQFF. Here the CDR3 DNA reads TGTGCCAGCAGCGTAGGGCGACGGGGACAGGGGGCTATTGAGCAGTTCTTC.

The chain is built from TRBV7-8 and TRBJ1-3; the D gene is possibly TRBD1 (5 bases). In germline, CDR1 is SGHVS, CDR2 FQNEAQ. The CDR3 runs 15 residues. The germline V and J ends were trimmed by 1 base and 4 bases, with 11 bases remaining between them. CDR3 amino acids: CASSLGDGRGNTIYF. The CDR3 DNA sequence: TGTGCCAGCAGCTTAGGGGACGGGAGGGGAAACACCATATATTTT.

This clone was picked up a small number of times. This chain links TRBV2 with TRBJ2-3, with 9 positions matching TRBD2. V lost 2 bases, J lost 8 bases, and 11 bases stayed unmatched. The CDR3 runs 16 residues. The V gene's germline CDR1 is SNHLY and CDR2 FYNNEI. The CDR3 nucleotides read TGTGCCAGCAGTGAAATAGCGGGAGCTGGGATCAGTACGCAGTATTTT. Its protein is CASSEIAGAGISTQYF.

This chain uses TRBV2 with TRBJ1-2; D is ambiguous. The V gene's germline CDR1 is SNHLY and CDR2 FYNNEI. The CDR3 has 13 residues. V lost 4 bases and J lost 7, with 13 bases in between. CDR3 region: CASSGDTEGGYTF. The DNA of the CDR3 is TGTGCCAGCAGTGGCGACACGGAGGGTGGCTACACCTTC.

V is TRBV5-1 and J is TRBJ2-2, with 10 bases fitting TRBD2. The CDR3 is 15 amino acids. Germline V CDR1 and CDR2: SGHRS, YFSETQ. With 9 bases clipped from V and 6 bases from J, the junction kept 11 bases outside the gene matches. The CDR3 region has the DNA TGCGCCACCGCTACAACCGGGACTAGCGCCGGGGAGCTGTTTTTT. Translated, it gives CATATTGTSAGELFF.

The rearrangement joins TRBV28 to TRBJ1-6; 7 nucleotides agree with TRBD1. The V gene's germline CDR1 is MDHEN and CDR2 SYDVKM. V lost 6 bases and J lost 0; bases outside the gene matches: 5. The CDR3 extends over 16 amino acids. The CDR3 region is CASRPTGSSYNSPLHF. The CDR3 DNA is TGTGCCAGCAGACCGACAGGGAGCTCCTATAATTCACCCCTCCACTTT.